Sequencing of this TCR beta chain was carried out in a study of OX40 agonist ivuxolimab in advanced cancers. The assay was immunoSEQ multiplex PCR, and TCRdb's table has in-frame clones only and misses some. This table has fewer than 50,000 clones, about three quarters appearing once. Germline V gene sequence: CDR1 SGHAT, CDR2 FQDESV (reference sequence). The V end lost 4 bases, the J end lost 0 bases, and 13 bases lay between the germline ends. CDR3 length equals 16 residues. The specimen comprised CD4+ or CD8+ T cells sorted from blood, sampled in a trial of the OX40 agonist ivuxolimab. This clonotype was sampled from an adult with an advanced solid tumor such as melanoma, head and neck, liver or kidney cancer. The chain couples TRBV11-1 to TRBJ1-3; D not resolved. CDR3 nucleotides: TGTGCCAGCAGCTCCGCGGCCGGCAGCTCTGGAAACACCATATATTTT. It specifies CASSSAAGSSGNTIYF.